A single sample is the source of the 22 T cell receptor beta chains below, sequenced in a study of cytomegalovirus exposure and HLA in healthy donors. The PCR contained 60 Vbeta and 13 Jbeta primers. This table comes from immunoSEQ multiplex PCR, and its TCRdb copy is limited to in-frame clones, with some not included. The table records about 190,000 clones, roughly 80% of them present only once. The sample was PBMCs. The receptors were sampled from a woman aged 18-29 years in good health and CMV-seronegative.

This chain uses TRBV6-1 with TRBJ1-5, with D maybe TRBD1 (5 bases). V lost 8 bases and J 6 bases, leaving 14 bases between the germline ends. The CDR3 totals 13 residues. CDR1 and CDR2 (germline): MNHNS, SASEGT. The CDR3 coding sequence is TGTGCCAGCTCCCTTGGGGGGTTTCAGCCCCAGCATTTT. Protein sequence: CASSLGGFQPQHF.

The chain joins TRBV28 to TRBJ1-4; D gene ambiguous. This CDR3 has 14 amino acids. Germline V gene data show CDR1 as MDHEN and CDR2 as SYDVKM. Trimming stripped 6 bases from V and 8 bases from J, with 16 bases between. This CDR3 is CASRPEDSWEKLFF. The CDR3 region has the DNA TGTGCCAGCAGGCCGGAGGATTCGTGGGAAAAACTGTTTTTT.

The V gene is TRBV19, the J gene TRBJ2-3; D remains unclear. Germline assignment: CDR1 LNHDA and CDR2 SQIVND (reference sequence). Trimming left V 5 bases short and J 0 bases short, with 6 bases between. There are 13 residues in the CDR3. In DNA form, the CDR3 reads TGTGCCAGTAGTTCCCCTAGCACAGATACGCAGTATTTT. It yields the protein CASSSPSTDTQYF.

This chain joins TRBV2 and TRBJ2-2, with TRBD2 matching 7 bases. The germline CDR1 and CDR2 sequences are SNHLY and FYNNEI. The CDR3 totals 14 residues. V gave up 6 bases and J gave up 6 bases; unmatched junction bases: 7. CDR3 DNA sequence: TGTGCCAGCAGAAGGCGGGAGAGCGCCGGGGAGCTGTTTTTT. Protein product: CASRRRESAGELFF.

V is TRBV5-6 and J is TRBJ1-1; tentative D call: TRBD1 (5 bases). V was trimmed by 2 bases and J by 8 bases, leaving 13 bases between them. Germline CDR1 is SGHDT and CDR2 is YYEEEE. CDR3 length: 13 residues. The CDR3 region has the DNA TGTGCCAGCAGCTTAAGGGGCCCCATGGAAGCTTTCTTT. It is translated as CASSLRGPMEAFF.

This chain connects TRBV6-5 to TRBJ1-4; possibly TRBD1 for D (6 bases). Germline CDR1 is MNHEY and CDR2 is SVGAGI. V lost 1 base and J 4 bases, leaving 10 bases between the germline ends. The CDR3 runs 15 residues. The CDR3 reads CASSYLQGRNEKLFF. CDR3 sequence (DNA): TGTGCCAGCAGTTACTTACAGGGCCGTAATGAAAAACTGTTTTTT.

This rearrangement joins TRBV5-1 to TRBJ1-6; a weak D match, TRBD1 (5 bases). CDR3 length: 15 amino acids. The germline CDR1 and CDR2 sequences are SGHRS and YFSETQ. Trimming cost V 1 base and J 7 bases, with 12 bases left between them. The chain's CDR3 is CASSLPVGGNSPLHF. The CDR3 DNA sequence: TGCGCCAGCAGCTTGCCCGTGGGGGGGAATTCACCCCTCCACTTT.

The chain combines TRBV6-1 with TRBJ2-7, with D tentatively TRBD2 (6 bases). CDR3 length: 17 residues. Germline CDR1 reads MNHNS; CDR2 reads SASEGT. Between the trimmed V and J ends, which lost 1 base and 5 bases, there was a span of 21 bases. The CDR3 DNA sequence: TGTGCCAGCAGTGAAGACCCCCCGAGGAGGGGTTACCACGAGCAGTACTTC. The encoded protein is CASSEDPPRRGYHEQYF.

The rearrangement uses TRBV28 and TRBJ2-3; D unclear. V gave up 4 bases and J gave up 6 bases, with 14 bases separating them. Germline CDR1 reads MDHEN; CDR2 reads SYDVKM. This CDR3 region has 14 residues. CDR3 DNA sequence: TGTGCCAGCAGTTCTAGTGACGAGATGGATACGCAGTATTTT. Encoded protein: CASSSSDEMDTQYF.

In its sample, this clone was seen a few times. The V and J genes are TRBV5-1 and TRBJ2-5; D not resolved. Per the germline V gene, CDR1 is SGHRS and CDR2 is YFSETQ. The CDR3 runs 13 residues. V gave up 3 bases and J gave up 2 bases, with 8 bases separating them. The CDR3 DNA is TGCGCCAGCAGCTCAGGTGATCAAGAGACCCAGTACTTC. Translating gives CASSSGDQETQYF.

The rearrangement uses TRBV28 and TRBJ1-5, with D possibly being TRBD1 (6 bases). Germline V CDR1 and CDR2: MDHEN, SYDVKM. Trimming shortened V by 6 bases and J by 6 bases, and 21 bases separated the two germline ends. This CDR3 is built from 16 residues. This CDR3 reads CASSLIQGTPGQPQHF. CDR3 in DNA: TGTGCCAGCAGCCTTATACAGGGAACTCCTGGTCAGCCCCAGCATTTT. The variable domain in full, completed from reference TRBV28 and TRBJ1-5, reads DVKVTQSSRYLVKRTGEKVFLECVQDMDHENMFWYRQDPGLGLRLIYFSYDVKMKEKGDIPEGYSVSREKKERFSLILESASTNQTSMYLCASSLIQGTPGQPQHFGDGTRLSIL.

The chain links TRBV11-2 to TRBJ1-1; 7 bases line up with TRBD1. Trimming cost V 5 bases and J 1 base; bases outside gene matches: 7. This CDR3 is 15 amino acids long. Germline CDR1 reads SGHAT; CDR2 reads FQNNGV. CDR3 DNA: TGTGCCAGCAGCGCCTGGACAGGACGGAACACTGAAGCTTTCTTT. The encoded protein is CASSAWTGRNTEAFF.

There are a few counts of this clone. The V and J genes are TRBV6-5 and TRBJ1-1, with 9 bases matching TRBD1. The CDR3 contains 15 residues. V was clipped by 10 bases and J by 0 bases; unmatched bases: 9. CDR1 MNHEY and CDR2 SVGAGI come from the germline V gene. The CDR3 DNA reads TGTGCCACCACAGGGACAGGGCACATGAACACTGAAGCTTTCTTT. Encoded protein: CATTGTGHMNTEAFF.

This rearrangement joins TRBV5-1 to TRBJ1-4; unclear D gene. Germline-derived CDR1 and CDR2 are SGHRS and YFSETQ. The CDR3 covers 15 residues. The V gene lost 4 bases and the J gene lost 8 bases, with 18 bases spanning the gap. CDR3 in DNA: TGCGCCAGCAGCGCACAACCCGGGAGAAGGGAAAAACTGTTTTTT. This codes for CASSAQPGRREKLFF.

CDR3 residues: CASSLLIRKTMGRNTEAFF. The CDR3 DNA sequence: TGTGCCAGCAGTTTATTGATCCGGAAAACGATGGGGAGGAACACTGAAGCTTTCTTT. V and J are TRBV28 and TRBJ1-1; D gene uncertain. The V end was cut by 1 base, the J end by 1 base, with 22 bases between. Germline V CDR1 and CDR2: MDHEN, SYDVKM. The CDR3 length is 19 residues. The full variable domain, rest sourced from reference TRBV28 and TRBJ1-1, is DVKVTQSSRYLVKRTGEKVFLECVQDMDHENMFWYRQDPGLGLRLIYFSYDVKMKEKGDIPEGYSVSREKKERFSLILESASTNQTSMYLCASSLLIRKTMGRNTEAFFGQGTRLTVV.

V and J are TRBV4-1 and TRBJ2-7; the D gene is possibly TRBD2 (6 bases). Trimming stripped 0 bases from V and 1 base from J, with 16 bases between. The CDR3 consists of 17 residues. Looked up from germline, CDR1 is MGHRA and CDR2 is YSYEKL. Here the CDR3 DNA reads TGCGCCAGCAGCCAAGAGGGGGGTGGGGGAGTTTCCTACGAGCAGTACTTC. It encodes CASSQEGGGGVSYEQYF.

This clone showed up just a few times. The CDR3 here is CASSEMQISNQPQHF. In DNA, the CDR3 is TGTGCCAGCAGTGAGATGCAGATTAGCAATCAGCCCCAGCATTTT. The chain is built from TRBV6-1 and TRBJ1-5; D uncertain. CDR3 length: 15 residues. Germline loops: CDR1 MNHNS, CDR2 SASEGT. V lost 3 bases and J lost 0, with 9 bases in between.

In its sample, this clone was seen a few times. The chain uses TRBV4-1 and TRBJ2-1; 7 positions agree with TRBD1. CDR1 MGHRA and CDR2 YSYEKL come from the germline V gene. The CDR3 is made up of 12 amino acids. The trim removed 6 bases at V and 7 bases at J, leaving 3 bases unmatched. The CDR3 protein is CASSQQGNEQFF. CDR3 sequence (DNA): TGCGCCAGCAGTCAACAGGGGAATGAGCAGTTCTTC.

V is TRBV27 and J is TRBJ2-7, with a tentative D call TRBD2 (5 bases). The length of the CDR3 is 16 residues. Germline loops: CDR1 MNHEY, CDR2 SMNVEV (reference sequence). V lost 5 bases and J 4 bases, leaving 21 bases between the germline ends. CDR3 region: CASSLGADYLSYEQYF. Here the CDR3 DNA reads TGTGCCAGCAGTCTGGGAGCAGACTATTTATCGTACGAGCAGTACTTC.

This sequence joins TRBV19 and TRBJ1-6, with TRBD1 matching over 10 bases. The junction had 2 bases not matched to a gene; V was cut back by 5 bases and J by 10 bases. The V gene's germline CDR1 is LNHDA and CDR2 SQIVND (reference sequence). This CDR3 contains 13 residues. The CDR3 loop is CASSGDRGSPLHF. Written as DNA, the CDR3 is TGTGCCAGTAGTGGGGACAGGGGATCACCCCTCCACTTT.

The V gene is TRBV7-2, the J gene TRBJ1-2; the D is unclear. Germline V gene lookup returns CDR1 SGHTA and CDR2 FQGNSA. This CDR3 has 14 residues. Trimming shortened V by 3 bases and J by 0 bases, and 8 bases separated the two germline ends. CDR3 amino acids: CASSFEAANYGYTF. The CDR3 DNA sequence: TGTGCCAGCAGCTTCGAGGCAGCTAACTATGGCTACACCTTC.

The rearrangement joins TRBV2 to TRBJ2-1, with D perhaps TRBD1 (5 bases). CDR3 size: 15 residues. V gave up 2 bases and J gave up 5 bases, with 13 bases separating them. The germline V gene encodes CDR1 SNHLY and CDR2 FYNNEI. For the CDR3, the DNA is TGTGCCAGCAGTGAACAGGTGCAGGGAAACAATGAGCAGTTCTTC. Residues: CASSEQVQGNNEQFF.